This TCR beta chain was sequenced in a study of T cell changes during pregnancy in multiple sclerosis. The V gene's germline CDR1 is GTSNPN and CDR2 SVGIG (reference sequence). The CDR3 totals 14 residues. Deletions cut 0 bases from V and 0 bases from J, with 6 bases between. TCRdb keeps only in-frame clones here, not all; method: immunoSEQ multiplex PCR. The sample records about 47,000 clones, around 91% being singletons. The material sequenced was CD8+ T cells from peripheral blood mononuclear cells, taken in the second trimester of pregnancy. The receptor was derived from a female donor with multiple sclerosis, enrolled in a pregnancy study. The V gene is TRBV30, the J gene TRBJ1-5; D unclear. CDR3 residues: CAWSVRDSNQPQHF. The CDR3 DNA reads as TGTGCCTGGAGTGTACGGGATAGCAATCAGCCCCAGCATTTT.